Presented here are 21 T cell receptor beta chains from one specimen sequenced in a study of molecular identifiers for immune sequencing clone quantification. Each CDR3 protein is one row after TCRdb ran MiXCR on the PCR reads. Among more than 550,000 distinct CDR3 sequences listed, around 25% were seen once. Specimen: naive CD8+ T cells from blood, with Jurkat cell RNA spiked in. Subset in this sample: FACS-sorted CD8+CD4-CCR7+CD45RA+ naive T cells. The receptors here all came from a human donor in good health. Some libraries in this study had Jurkat cell RNA spiked in.

This clonotype was counted only a few times. The chain is built from TRBV11-2 and TRBJ2-3, with 9 bases aligning to TRBD2. CDR3 length: 16 amino acids. Germline trimming cut 5 bases from V and 5 bases from J; bases unmatched to any gene: 11. The V gene's germline CDR1 is SGHAT and CDR2 FQNNGV. The CDR3 spells CASSDIASGNLDTQYF. DNA for the CDR3: TGTGCCAGCAGCGACATAGCTAGCGGGAATCTAGATACGCAGTATTTT.

V gene TRBV19 combines with J gene TRBJ2-1; D tentatively reads TRBD1 or TRBD2 (6 bases each). Germline loops: CDR1 LNHDA, CDR2 SQIVND (reference sequence). V lost 3 bases to trimming and J lost 7 bases, with 19 bases between them. The CDR3 spans 16 residues. The CDR3 loop reads CASSIGGGSGLNEQFF. The CDR3 DNA reads as TGTGCCAGTAGTATCGGAGGGGGTTCTGGGTTGAATGAGCAGTTCTTC.

Regarding this clonotype: This may be a read error: a much more frequent sequence differs by one nucleotide. The chain employs TRBV7-9 and TRBJ1-1; 11 bases are shared with TRBD1. With V trimmed by 4 bases and J by 10 bases, 2 bases remained unmatched. This CDR3 contains 12 residues. Germline CDR1 SEHNR, CDR2 FQNEAQ (reference sequence). DNA of the CDR3: TGTGCCAGCAGCTGGGGGACAGGGGGAGCTTTCTTT. Residues: CASSWGTGGAFF. Complete variable domain (other parts from reference TRBV7-9 and TRBJ1-1): DTGVSQNPRHKITKRGQNVTFRCDPISEHNRLYWYRQTLGQGPEFLTYFQNEAQLEKSRLLSDRFSAERPKGSFSTLEIQRTEQGDSAMYLCASSWGTGGAFFGQGTRLTVV.

This clonotype was observed at least ten times. V usage is TRBV20-1 and J usage is TRBJ2-7; TRBD1 agrees at 7 bases. Germline CDR1 is DFQATT and CDR2 is SNEGSKA (reference sequence). J lost 0 bases, V lost 3 bases, and 8 bases had no gene match. The CDR3 totals 15 residues. Here the CDR3 reads CSASPDRDSSYEQYF. CDR3 coding DNA: TGCAGTGCTAGTCCTGACCGGGACAGCTCCTACGAGCAGTACTTC.

As concerns this clonotype: This may arise from a read error, as a much more abundant clone is one base away. The genes are TRBV7-2 and TRBJ2-3; D not resolved. Trimming left V 1 base short and J 0 bases short, with 14 bases between. The CDR3 covers 17 residues. Germline V gene data show CDR1 as SGHTA and CDR2 as FQGNSA. The chain's CDR3 is CASSLGAWLASTDTQYF. In DNA, the CDR3 is TGTGCCAGCAGCTTAGGAGCGTGGCTGGCTAGCACAGATACGCAGTATTTT.

At least ten counts were recorded for this clonotype. The genes are TRBV9 and TRBJ2-7, with TRBD2 identical over 12 bases. The germline gives CDR1 SGDLS, CDR2 YYNGEE. V trimming: 4 bases; J trimming: 7 bases; junction bases outside the gene matches: 9. The CDR3 length is 15 residues. This CDR3 reads CASSPGPTSGGEQYF. The DNA for the CDR3 is TGTGCCAGCAGCCCCGGCCCGACTAGCGGGGGAGAGCAGTACTTC. Looking up the rest from reference TRBV9 and TRBJ2-7 gives the full variable domain: DSGVTQTPKHLITATGQRVTLRCSPRSGDLSVYWYQQSLDQGLQFLIQYYNGEERAKGNILERFSAQQFPDLHSELNLSSLELGDSALYFCASSPGPTSGGEQYFGPGTRLTVT.

This clonotype has only a few counts. The chain joins TRBV6-2 or TRBV6-3 to TRBJ2-7; possibly TRBD1 for D (6 bases). V dropped 2 bases and J dropped 3 bases, with 11 bases sitting between them. Per germline, CDR1 MNHEY and CDR2 SVGEGT. CDR3 length equals 14 residues. This chain's CDR3 is CASSYAGADYEQYF. In DNA form, the CDR3 reads TGTGCCAGCAGTTACGCAGGGGCAGACTACGAGCAGTACTTC.

Only a few counts were recorded for this clonotype. The genes are TRBV9 and TRBJ2-4; 15 bases line up with TRBD2. The V gene end was trimmed by 3 bases and the J gene end by 8 bases; junction bases not matched to a gene: 15. This CDR3 is 19 amino acids long. Germline V gene sequence: CDR1 SGDLS, CDR2 YYNGEE. CDR3 sequence (DNA): TGTGCCAGCAGCGAGGCCGACGGACTAGCGGGGGGGCCGAGAGACATTCAGTACTTC. Translated, it gives CASSEADGLAGGPRDIQYF.

This clonotype appeared many times. The chain joins TRBV4-1 to TRBJ2-7; 7 bases line up with TRBD2. The J segment lost 2 bases and the V segment lost 3 bases, leaving 7 bases of the junction unmatched. The CDR3 length is 15 residues. Germline V lookup: CDR1 MGHRA, CDR2 YSYEKL. The CDR3 DNA follows: TGCGCCAGCAGCCACTCCGGGACTACTGCCTACGAGCAGTACTTC. Amino acids: CASSHSGTTAYEQYF.

Details on this clonotype: This could be a read error, since a much larger clone is one nucleotide away. The V call is TRBV4-3, the J call TRBJ1-5, with no clear D. Germline V gene data show CDR1 as LGHNA and CDR2 as YSLEER. The CDR3 runs 15 residues. Trimming removed 4 bases from V and 0 bases from J, with 10 bases in between. The CDR3 nucleotides read TGCGCCAGCAGCCCTCGGAGTTATAGCAATCAGCCCCAGCATTTT. Encoded protein: CASSPRSYSNQPQHF.

This clonotype was counted only a few times. The V gene is TRBV21-1, the J gene TRBJ1-2; the table assigns TRBD1, which was not confirmed against the DNA. TRBV21-1 is labeled a pseudogene. The CDR3 loop spans 17 amino acids. Here the CDR3 DNA reads TGTGCCAGCAGCAAAGTTCAACCGGGACAGGGGTTCTATGGCTACACCTTC. It codes for CASSKVQPGQGFYGYTF.

There are a few counts of this clonotype. The chain uses TRBV5-4 and TRBJ1-1; 9 bases align to TRBD1. CDR1 is SGHNT and CDR2 is YYREEE in the germline V gene (reference sequence). CDR3 size: 19 residues. The V gene end was trimmed by 7 bases and the J gene end by 1 base; junction bases not matched to a gene: 20. CDR3 DNA: TGTGCCAGCGGATATCCGGGACAGGGTCCATTGGACCCGAACACTGAAGCTTTCTTT. Translating gives CASGYPGQGPLDPNTEAFF.

This clonotype occurred many times. This sequence joins TRBV11-2 and TRBJ2-1, with unresolved D. Per germline, CDR1 SGHAT and CDR2 FQNNGV. With 3 bases removed from V and 3 bases from J, the gap between germline ends came to 3 bases. This CDR3 contains 12 residues. The DNA of the CDR3 is TGTGCCAGCAGCTTTAGCTACAATGAGCAGTTCTTC. Its protein is CASSFSYNEQFF.

This clonotype was observed at least ten times. The rearrangement joins TRBV6-6 to TRBJ1-5; 9 bases are a match to TRBD1. This CDR3 contains 15 residues. Germline CDR1 MNHNY, CDR2 SVGAGI (reference sequence). V lost 2 bases, J lost 4 bases, and 3 bases stayed unmatched. The CDR3 reads CASSYGTGRNQPQHF. CDR3 nucleotides: TGTGCCAGCAGTTACGGGACAGGGAGAAATCAGCCCCAGCATTTT.

The chain combines TRBV7-9 with TRBJ2-7; 9 bases agree with TRBD2. Trimming removed 3 bases from V and 5 bases from J; junction bases left unmatched: 11. Germline V gene sequence: CDR1 SEHNR, CDR2 FQNEAQ (reference sequence). The CDR3 totals 16 residues. The CDR3 sequence: CASSFTTGTSIHEQYF. The CDR3 nucleotides read TGTGCCAGCAGCTTTACTACCGGGACTAGCATCCACGAGCAGTACTTC.

A few counts support this clonotype. This chain connects TRBV21-1 to TRBJ1-5; the table's D call of TRBD1 was not tested on the DNA. TRBV21-1 constitutes a pseudogene. The length of the CDR3 is 17 residues. The CDR3: CASSKAGTPFSNQPQHF. The CDR3 DNA reads as TGTGCCAGCAGCAAAGCCGGGACACCTTTTAGCAATCAGCCCCAGCATTTT.

This clonotype was found a few times. The V gene is TRBV7-2, the J gene TRBJ1-1, with D unresolved. The CDR3 covers 14 residues. V shed 2 bases and J shed 4 bases, with 11 bases lying between them. Per germline, CDR1 SGHTA and CDR2 FQGNSA. CDR3 in amino acids: CASSLSDIGTEAFF. As DNA, the CDR3 is TGTGCCAGCAGCTTAAGTGACATCGGCACTGAAGCTTTCTTT. The complete variable domain, with remaining parts taken from reference TRBV7-2 and TRBJ1-1, reads GAGVSQSPSNKVTEKGKDVELRCDPISGHTALYWYRQSLGQGLEFLIYFQGNSAPDKSGLPSDRFSAERTGGSVSTLTIQRTQQEDSAVYLCASSLSDIGTEAFFGQGTRLTVV.

Comments on this clonotype: Germline and junction disagree at one end, which may indicate a read error. The V and J genes are TRBV24-1 and TRBJ2-1, with 8 bases fitting TRBD1. Germline CDR1 KGHDR, CDR2 SFDVKD. CDR3 size: 14 residues. The CDR3 DNA reads as TGTGGCACCTCCGAGCGGACAGGGTCGGGTGAGCAGTTCTTC. Protein sequence: CGTSERTGSGEQFF.

On this clonotype: One base away lies a much larger clone, so this may be a sequencing read error. Given the absence of the conserved phenylalanine or tryptophan at the CDR3 end, a read error is likely. V is TRBV6-5 and J is TRBJ2-7; no definite D call. The CDR3 extends over 13 amino acids. The V and J ends lost 4 bases and 0 bases respectively, with 7 bases between them. From germline, CDR1 is MNHEY and CDR2 SVGAGI. The CDR3 DNA is TGTGCCAGCAGTTCTGGGATCTCCTACGAGCAGTACCTC. Amino acids: CASSSGISYEQYL.

In its sample, this clonotype was seen many times. The rearrangement links TRBV10-3 to TRBJ2-7; D not resolved. This CDR3 contains 14 residues. The germline V and J ends were trimmed by 3 bases and 0 bases, with 9 bases remaining between them. Germline CDR1 ENHRY, CDR2 SYGVKD. CDR3 region: CAISEVGSSYEQYF. The CDR3 DNA sequence: TGTGCCATCAGTGAAGTCGGTAGCTCCTACGAGCAGTACTTC.

About this clonotype: A much bigger clone sits one base away, suggesting this may be a read error. The V gene is TRBV29-1, the J gene TRBJ1-5; no clear D gene. The CDR3 totals 13 residues. Germline CDR1 is SQVTM and CDR2 is ANQGSEA. The CDR3 reads CSIESRVGQPQHF. The CDR3 nucleotides are TGCAGCATTGAGAGTAGGGTTGGTCAGCCCCAGCATTTT.